The source of this T cell receptor (beta chain) is a study of blood T cell repertoires in COVID-19. Study context: Samples taken during acute and convalescent COVID-19 were collected in the United States, Italy and Spain. T cells, B-cell-depleted T cells, or PBMCs provided the cDNA or gDNA that served as material.

This clone was observed a handful of times. Germline trimming cut 3 bases from V and 7 bases from J; bases unmatched to any gene: 7. Germline CDR1 is KGHSH and CDR2 is LQKENI. The CDR3 contains 16 residues. Libraries were prepared by immunoSEQ multiplex PCR; TCRdb keeps only in-frame clonotypes and omits some of them. The sample yields 180,000 or so clones, about 78% seen once. The V and J genes are TRBV18 and TRBJ1-6, with 9 nucleotides matching TRBD1. Sequencing was done on a sample of peripheral blood. The sequence was obtained from a woman in her forties or fifties with active or convalescent COVID-19. DNA for the CDR3: TGTGCCAGCTCACCGGACGTCGGGACAGGGAATTCACCCCTCCACTTT. It translates to CASSPDVGTGNSPLHF.